The 20 T cell receptor beta chains below come from one sample, sequenced in a study of blood T cell repertoires in COVID-19. Libraries were prepared by immunoSEQ multiplex PCR; TCRdb keeps only in-frame clonotypes and omits some of them. The sample shows approximately 300,000 clones, roughly 90% of them seen only once. Sequencing was performed on peripheral blood. All receptors derive from a middle-aged woman with COVID-19, enrolled during active disease.

The chain combines TRBV21-1 with TRBJ2-1; the table's D call TRBD2 went unverified against the DNA. TRBV21-1 is an annotated pseudogene. The CDR3 has 15 amino acids. The CDR3 is CASSPGGARGDEQFF. CDR3 DNA sequence: TGTGCCAGCAGCCCCGGGGGGGCCAGGGGCGATGAGCAGTTCTTC.

The V gene is TRBV13, the J gene TRBJ2-1; 8 bases map to TRBD1. The germline CDR1 and CDR2 sequences are PRHDT and FYEKMQ (reference sequence). CDR3 length: 16 amino acids. Trimming took 1 base from V and 7 from J; bases not matched to a gene: 9. For the CDR3, the DNA is TGTGCCAGCAGCTTAGTGGGACAGGAGTTAAGGAATGAGCAGTTCTTC. Its protein product is CASSLVGQELRNEQFF.

J is TRBJ2-7 and V is TRBV29-1; 9 bases line up with TRBD2. Losses at the gene ends were 4 bases for V and 6 bases for J; bases not matched to a gene: 10. This CDR3 spans 14 amino acids. CDR1 is SQVTM, CDR2 ANQGSEA, per germline. The CDR3 here is CSVGGRVSGSEQYF. DNA of the CDR3: TGCAGCGTTGGAGGAAGGGTTAGCGGGAGCGAGCAGTACTTC.

V is TRBV3-1 (or the pseudogene TRBV3-2) and J is TRBJ2-1; 8 bases fit TRBD2. Germline trimming cut 0 bases from V and 5 bases from J; bases unmatched to any gene: 9. This CDR3 contains 17 residues. Per the germline V gene, CDR1 is LGHDT and CDR2 is YNNKEL (reference sequence). In nucleotides, the CDR3 is TGTGCCAGCAGCCAAGAACTCCAGCGGGAGAGGGACAATGAGCAGTTCTTC. Encoded protein: CASSQELQRERDNEQFF.

V gene TRBV5-4 combines with J gene TRBJ1-1; D is possibly TRBD1 (5 bases). The CDR3 sequence is 13 residues long. V was trimmed by 4 bases and J by 2 bases, leaving 9 bases between them. The V gene's germline CDR1 is SGHNT and CDR2 YYREEE (reference sequence). CDR3 coding DNA: TGTGCCAGCAGCCTGACAGCTAACACTGAAGCTTTCTTT. Protein sequence: CASSLTANTEAFF.

This clone has a single count. V and J are TRBV7-2 and TRBJ2-2; tentatively, D is TRBD2 (5 bases). The CDR3 loop spans 15 amino acids. Germline V gene lookup returns CDR1 SGHTA and CDR2 FQGNSA. V gave up 2 bases and J gave up 4 bases, with 11 bases separating them. For the CDR3, the DNA is TGTGCCAGCAGCTTATTGGGAGATCGCACCGGGGAGCTGTTTTTT. Its protein product is CASSLLGDRTGELFF. Full variable domain (rest looked up from reference TRBV7-2 and TRBJ2-2): GAGVSQSPSNKVTEKGKDVELRCDPISGHTALYWYRQSLGQGLEFLIYFQGNSAPDKSGLPSDRFSAERTGGSVSTLTIQRTQQEDSAVYLCASSLLGDRTGELFFGEGSRLTVL.

This clone is a singleton in its sample. V is TRBV10-3 and J is TRBJ2-2; 8 nucleotides align to TRBD1. This CDR3 is built from 17 residues. Germline-derived CDR1 and CDR2 are ENHRY and SYGVKD. V lost 6 bases, J lost 2 bases, and 11 bases stayed unmatched. The CDR3 spells CAIRLGQGADNTGELFF. DNA for the CDR3: TGTGCCATCAGACTAGGGCAGGGGGCAGATAACACCGGGGAGCTGTTTTTT.

V is TRBV18 and J is TRBJ2-7, with TRBD2 identical over 7 bases. The V segment lost 2 bases and the J segment 5 bases; nucleotides outside the gene matches: 6. The CDR3 runs to 14 residues. Germline assignment: CDR1 KGHSH and CDR2 LQKENI. CDR3 coding DNA: TGTGCCAGCTCACCATCCAGCGGGATAGACGAGCAGTACTTC. This gives the protein CASSPSSGIDEQYF. Variable domain in full (rest from reference TRBV18 and TRBJ2-7): NAGVMQNPRHLVRRRGQEARLRCSPMKGHSHVYWYRQLPEEGLKFMVYLQKENIIDESGMPKERFSAEFPKEGPSILRIQQVVRGDSAAYFCASSPSSGIDEQYFGPGTRLTVT.

J is TRBJ1-1 and V is TRBV28, with D possibly matching TRBD1 (5 bases). The CDR3 spans 13 residues. The V gene's germline CDR1 is MDHEN and CDR2 SYDVKM. V was pared by 8 bases and J by 4 bases, with 14 bases between. CDR3: CASGGTLSTEAFF. The CDR3 DNA follows: TGTGCCAGCGGAGGGACCCTTAGCACTGAAGCTTTCTTT.

This chain connects TRBV14 to TRBJ1-4, with D perhaps TRBD1 (6 bases). The CDR3 contains 13 residues. Trimming shortened V by 4 bases and J by 6 bases, and 9 bases separated the two germline ends. Germline V lookup: CDR1 SGHDN, CDR2 FVKESK. The CDR3 is CASSLQGDEKLFF. The DNA for the CDR3 is TGTGCCAGCAGCCTACAGGGAGATGAAAAACTGTTTTTT.

This chain connects TRBV10-3 to TRBJ2-7; the match to TRBD2 covers 9 bases. Unmatched junction bases numbered 10, after V lost 10 bases and J lost 3 bases. This CDR3 is built from 14 residues. CDR1 ENHRY and CDR2 SYGVKD come from the germline V gene. The CDR3 coding sequence is TGTGCCACGGGGCGGGAGGGTTCCCTCTACGAGCAGTACTTC. Its translation is CATGREGSLYEQYF.

V usage is TRBV7-2 and J usage is TRBJ1-2; D remains unclear. V was shortened by 8 bases and J by 6 bases, with 7 bases between the two germline ends. The CDR3 has 10 residues. From germline, CDR1 is SGHTA and CDR2 FQGNSA. CDR3: CASGPDGYTF. CDR3 DNA: TGTGCCAGCGGCCCCGATGGCTACACCTTC.

The V call is TRBV5-1, the J call TRBJ1-1; D is possibly TRBD1 (6 bases). Germline V gene lookup returns CDR1 SGHRS and CDR2 YFSETQ. CDR3 length: 13 amino acids. The V gene lost 6 bases and the J gene lost 5 bases, with 14 bases spanning the gap. The CDR3: CASTLQGETEAFF. The DNA of the CDR3 is TGCGCCAGCACCTTACAGGGAGAAACTGAAGCTTTCTTT.

The V and J genes are TRBV6-5 and TRBJ1-5; D remains ambiguous. V was clipped by 8 bases and J by 6 bases, with 20 bases between them. The CDR3 length is 15 residues. The V gene's germline CDR1 is MNHEY and CDR2 SVGAGI. CDR3 protein: CASGFAGDRSQPQHF. The CDR3 bases are TGTGCCAGCGGATTCGCTGGCGATCGGAGTCAGCCCCAGCATTTT.

The chain joins TRBV30 to TRBJ1-5; weak D call: TRBD1 (5 bases). The ends were cut back, 2 bases at V and 2 bases at J, with 16 bases in the middle. This CDR3 has 16 amino acids. In germline, CDR1 is GTSNPN, CDR2 SVGIG (reference sequence). The CDR3 DNA sequence: TGTGCCTGGAGTCGGGGACTATTAAGTGGCAATCAGCCCCAGCATTTT. This encodes CAWSRGLLSGNQPQHF.

The chain recombines TRBV29-1 with TRBJ2-1; D perhaps matches TRBD2 (6 bases). This CDR3 has 14 residues. In germline, CDR1 is SQVTM, CDR2 ANQGSEA. V was trimmed by 4 bases and J by 1 base, leaving 11 bases between them. CDR3 in DNA: TGCAGCGTTGCCCGGGACTTTTCCTACAATGAGCAGTTCTTC. The encoded protein is CSVARDFSYNEQFF.

The J gene is TRBJ1-1, the V gene TRBV5-4; 9 nucleotides match TRBD1. The CDR3 covers 14 residues. The V and J ends lost 3 bases and 3 bases, in that order; junction bases with no gene match: 3. Per the germline V gene, CDR1 is SGHNT and CDR2 is YYREEE (reference sequence). The CDR3 bases are TGTGCCAGCAGCTACCGGGACAGGGACACTGAAGCTTTCTTT. This sequence encodes CASSYRDRDTEAFF.

This chain connects TRBV27 to TRBJ2-2, with 11 bases identical to TRBD2. The CDR3 is made up of 17 amino acids. Per germline, CDR1 MNHEY and CDR2 SMNVEV (reference sequence). With V trimmed by 2 bases and J by 4 bases, 6 bases remained unmatched. DNA for the CDR3: TGTGCCAGCAGTTTAAGTCTAGCGGGAGGCATCACCGGGGAGCTGTTTTTT. It translates to CASSLSLAGGITGELFF.

J is TRBJ2-6 and V is TRBV5-4; TRBD2 might be the D (5 bases). Germline assignment: CDR1 SGHNT and CDR2 YYREEE (reference sequence). Trimming left V 0 bases short and J 4 bases short, with 8 bases between. This CDR3 has 15 amino acids. The chain's CDR3 is CASSLGGPGANVLTF. CDR3 DNA sequence: TGTGCCAGCAGCTTGGGAGGGCCCGGGGCCAACGTCCTGACTTTC.

The CDR3 sequence is CASSLKQTQGPLHF. In nucleotides, the CDR3 is TGTGCCAGCAGCTTGAAACAGACGCAGGGACCCCTCCACTTT. The chain joins TRBV5-5 to TRBJ1-6, with TRBD1 as a possible D gene (5 bases). Germline V gene sequence: CDR1 SGHKS, CDR2 YYEKEE (reference sequence). This CDR3 has 14 residues. The ends were cut back, 1 base at V and 12 bases at J, with 14 bases in the middle.